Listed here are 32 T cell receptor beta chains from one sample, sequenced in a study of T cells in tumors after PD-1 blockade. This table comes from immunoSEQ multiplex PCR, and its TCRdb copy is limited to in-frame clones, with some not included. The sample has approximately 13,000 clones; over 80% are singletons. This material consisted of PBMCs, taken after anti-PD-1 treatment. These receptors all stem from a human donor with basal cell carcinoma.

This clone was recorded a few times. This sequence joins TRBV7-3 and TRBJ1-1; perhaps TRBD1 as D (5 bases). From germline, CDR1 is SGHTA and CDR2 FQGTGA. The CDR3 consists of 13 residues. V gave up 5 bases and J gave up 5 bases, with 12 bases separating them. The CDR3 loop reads CASSPRQGTEAFF. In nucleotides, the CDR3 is TGTGCCAGCAGCCCCCGGCAGGGAACTGAAGCTTTCTTT.

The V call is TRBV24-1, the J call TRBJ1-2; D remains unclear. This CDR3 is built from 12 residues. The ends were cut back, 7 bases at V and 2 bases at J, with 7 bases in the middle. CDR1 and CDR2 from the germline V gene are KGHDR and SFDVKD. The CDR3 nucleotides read TGTGCCACCAGCTCGACAAACTATGGCTACACCTTC. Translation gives CATSSTNYGYTF.

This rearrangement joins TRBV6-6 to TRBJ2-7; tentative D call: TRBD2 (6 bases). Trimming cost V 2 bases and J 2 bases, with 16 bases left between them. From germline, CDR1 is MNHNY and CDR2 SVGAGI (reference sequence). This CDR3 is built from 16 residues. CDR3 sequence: CASSYRRLEGPYEQYF. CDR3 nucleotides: TGTGCCAGCAGTTACCGGCGACTAGAGGGGCCCTACGAGCAGTACTTC.

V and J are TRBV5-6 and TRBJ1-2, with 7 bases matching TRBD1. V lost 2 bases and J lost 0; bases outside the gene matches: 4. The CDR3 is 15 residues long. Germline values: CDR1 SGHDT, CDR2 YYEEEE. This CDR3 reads CASSFGDSTNYGYTF. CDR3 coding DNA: TGTGCCAGCAGCTTCGGGGACAGCACTAACTATGGCTACACCTTC.

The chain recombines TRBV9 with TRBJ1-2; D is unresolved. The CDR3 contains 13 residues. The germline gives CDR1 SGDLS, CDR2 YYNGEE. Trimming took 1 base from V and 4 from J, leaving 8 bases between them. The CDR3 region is CASSVRAAYGYTF. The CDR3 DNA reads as TGTGCCAGCAGCGTAAGGGCCGCCTATGGCTACACCTTC.

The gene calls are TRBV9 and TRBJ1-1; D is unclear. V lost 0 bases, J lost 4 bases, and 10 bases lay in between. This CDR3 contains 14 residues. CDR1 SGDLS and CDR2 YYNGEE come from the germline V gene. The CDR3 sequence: CASSVDAYPTEAFF. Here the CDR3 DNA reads TGTGCCAGCAGCGTAGATGCCTACCCCACTGAAGCTTTCTTT.

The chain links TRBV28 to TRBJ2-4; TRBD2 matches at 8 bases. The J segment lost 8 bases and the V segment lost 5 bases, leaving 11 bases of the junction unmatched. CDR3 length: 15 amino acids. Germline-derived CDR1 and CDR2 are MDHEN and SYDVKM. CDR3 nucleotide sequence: TGTGCCAGCAGTCACCACGGACTAGCAGGCGACATTCAGTACTTC. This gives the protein CASSHHGLAGDIQYF.

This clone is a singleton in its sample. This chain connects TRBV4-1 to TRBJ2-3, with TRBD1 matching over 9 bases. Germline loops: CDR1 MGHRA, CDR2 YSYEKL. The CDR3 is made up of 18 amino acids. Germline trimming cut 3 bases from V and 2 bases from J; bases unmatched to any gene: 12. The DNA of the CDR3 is TGCGCCAGCAGCCATGTCACAGGGGGCCGGGGAGTCACAGATACGCAGTATTTT. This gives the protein CASSHVTGGRGVTDTQYF.

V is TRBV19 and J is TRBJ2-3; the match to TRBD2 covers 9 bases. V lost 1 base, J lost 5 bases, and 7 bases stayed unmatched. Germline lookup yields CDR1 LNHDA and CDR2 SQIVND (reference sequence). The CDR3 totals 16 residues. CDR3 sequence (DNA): TGTGCCAGTAGTATAGTCGTAGCGGGGGTTCTAGATACGCAGTATTTT. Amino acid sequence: CASSIVVAGVLDTQYF.

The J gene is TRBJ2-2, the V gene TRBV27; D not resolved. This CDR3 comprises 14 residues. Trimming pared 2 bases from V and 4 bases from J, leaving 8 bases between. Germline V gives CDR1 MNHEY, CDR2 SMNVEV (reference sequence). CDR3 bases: TGTGCCAGCAGTTTAGAGAGGAGCACCGGGGAGCTGTTTTTT. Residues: CASSLERSTGELFF.

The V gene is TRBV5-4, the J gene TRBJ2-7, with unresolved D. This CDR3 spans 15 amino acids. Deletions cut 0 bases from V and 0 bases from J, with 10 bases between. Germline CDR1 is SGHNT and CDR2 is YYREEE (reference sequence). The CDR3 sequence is CASSLDAATSYEQYF. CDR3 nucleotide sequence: TGTGCCAGCAGCTTGGATGCGGCAACCTCCTACGAGCAGTACTTC.

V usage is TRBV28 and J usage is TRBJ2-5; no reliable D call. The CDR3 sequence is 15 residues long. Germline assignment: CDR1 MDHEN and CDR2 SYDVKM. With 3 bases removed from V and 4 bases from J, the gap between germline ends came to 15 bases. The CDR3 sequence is CASSFGSRPRETQYF. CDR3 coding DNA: TGTGCCAGCAGTTTTGGCAGTAGGCCTCGAGAGACCCAGTACTTC.

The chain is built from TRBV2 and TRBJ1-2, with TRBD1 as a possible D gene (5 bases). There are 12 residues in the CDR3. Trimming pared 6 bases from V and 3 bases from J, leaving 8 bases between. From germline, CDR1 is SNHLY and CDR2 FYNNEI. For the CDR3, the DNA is TGTGCCAGCAGCGACAGATACTATGGCTACACCTTC. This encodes CASSDRYYGYTF.

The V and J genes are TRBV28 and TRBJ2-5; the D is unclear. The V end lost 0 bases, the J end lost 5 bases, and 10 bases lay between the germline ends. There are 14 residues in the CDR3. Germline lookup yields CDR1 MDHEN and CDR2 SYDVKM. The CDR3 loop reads CASSLWGFEETQYF. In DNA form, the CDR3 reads TGTGCCAGCAGTTTATGGGGTTTCGAGGAGACCCAGTACTTC.

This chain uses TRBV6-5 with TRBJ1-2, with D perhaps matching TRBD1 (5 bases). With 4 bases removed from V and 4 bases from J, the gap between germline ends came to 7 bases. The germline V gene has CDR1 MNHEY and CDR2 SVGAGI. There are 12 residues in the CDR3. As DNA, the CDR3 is TGTGCCAGCAGTTCGGACACCTATGGCTACACCTTC. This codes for CASSSDTYGYTF.

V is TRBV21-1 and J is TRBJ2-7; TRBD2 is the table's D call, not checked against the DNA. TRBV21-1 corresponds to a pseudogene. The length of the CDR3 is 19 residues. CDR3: CASSKRPGLADDFSYEQYF. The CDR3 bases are TGTGCCAGCAGCAAGAGGCCGGGACTAGCGGACGATTTCTCCTACGAGCAGTACTTC.

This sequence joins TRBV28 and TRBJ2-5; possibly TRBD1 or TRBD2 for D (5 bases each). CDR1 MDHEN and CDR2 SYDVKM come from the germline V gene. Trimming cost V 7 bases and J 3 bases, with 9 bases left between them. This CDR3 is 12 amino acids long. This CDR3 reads CASTRGEETQYF. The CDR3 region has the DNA TGTGCCAGCACCCGAGGGGAAGAGACCCAGTACTTC.

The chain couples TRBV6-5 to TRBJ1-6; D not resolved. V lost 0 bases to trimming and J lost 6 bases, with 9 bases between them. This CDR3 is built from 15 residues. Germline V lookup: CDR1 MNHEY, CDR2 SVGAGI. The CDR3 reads CASSYSAGLNSPLHF. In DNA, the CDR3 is TGTGCCAGCAGTTACTCGGCAGGCCTTAATTCACCCCTCCACTTT.

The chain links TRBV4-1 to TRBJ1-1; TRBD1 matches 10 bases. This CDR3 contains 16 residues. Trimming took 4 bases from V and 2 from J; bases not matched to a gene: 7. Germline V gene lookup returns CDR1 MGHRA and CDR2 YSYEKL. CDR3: CASSPRQGADNTEAFF. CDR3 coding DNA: TGCGCCAGCAGCCCCAGACAGGGGGCGGATAACACTGAAGCTTTCTTT.

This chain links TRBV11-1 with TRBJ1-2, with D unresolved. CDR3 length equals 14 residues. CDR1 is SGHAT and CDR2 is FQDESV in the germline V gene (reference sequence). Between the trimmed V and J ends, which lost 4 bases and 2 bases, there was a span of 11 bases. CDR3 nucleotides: TGTGCCAGCAGCTCCCTGGGAAGGAACTATGGCTACACCTTC. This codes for CASSSLGRNYGYTF.

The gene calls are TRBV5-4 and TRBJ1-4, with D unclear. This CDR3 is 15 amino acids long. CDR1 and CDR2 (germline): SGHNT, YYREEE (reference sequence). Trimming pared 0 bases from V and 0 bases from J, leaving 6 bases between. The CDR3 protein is CASSLGGATNEKLFF. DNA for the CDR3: TGTGCCAGCAGCTTGGGCGGTGCAACTAATGAAAAACTGTTTTTT.

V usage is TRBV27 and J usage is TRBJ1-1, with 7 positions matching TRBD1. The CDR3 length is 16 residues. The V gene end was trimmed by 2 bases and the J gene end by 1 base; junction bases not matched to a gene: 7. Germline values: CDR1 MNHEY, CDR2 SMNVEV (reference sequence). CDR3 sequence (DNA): TGTGCCAGCAGTTTAGGGAGGGGGCGAGGGAACACTGAAGCTTTCTTT. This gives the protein CASSLGRGRGNTEAFF.

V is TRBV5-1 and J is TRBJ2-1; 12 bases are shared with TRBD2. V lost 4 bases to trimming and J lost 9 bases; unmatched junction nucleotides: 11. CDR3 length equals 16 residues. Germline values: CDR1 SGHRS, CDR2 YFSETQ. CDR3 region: CASSTLLAGGKAEQFF. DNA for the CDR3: TGCGCCAGCAGCACCCTACTAGCGGGAGGAAAGGCTGAGCAGTTCTTC.

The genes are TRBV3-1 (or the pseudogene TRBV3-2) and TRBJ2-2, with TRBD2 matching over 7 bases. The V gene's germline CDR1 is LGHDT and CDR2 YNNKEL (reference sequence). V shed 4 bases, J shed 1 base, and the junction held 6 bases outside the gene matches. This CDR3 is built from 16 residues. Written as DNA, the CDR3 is TGTGCCAGCAGCCGCCTAGGCGGGGGGAACACCGGGGAGCTGTTTTTT. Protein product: CASSRLGGGNTGELFF.

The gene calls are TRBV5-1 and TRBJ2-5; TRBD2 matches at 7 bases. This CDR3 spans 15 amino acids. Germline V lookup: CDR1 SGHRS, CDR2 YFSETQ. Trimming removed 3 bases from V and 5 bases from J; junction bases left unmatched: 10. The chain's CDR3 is CASSSGAGDGETQYF. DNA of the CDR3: TGCGCCAGCAGCTCCGGGGCGGGAGACGGGGAGACCCAGTACTTC.

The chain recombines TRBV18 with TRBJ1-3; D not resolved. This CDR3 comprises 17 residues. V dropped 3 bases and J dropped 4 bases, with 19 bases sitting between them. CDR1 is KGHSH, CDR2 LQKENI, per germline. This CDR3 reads CASSPPRPHLTGNTIYF. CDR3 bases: TGTGCCAGCTCACCCCCGAGGCCGCATTTAACCGGAAACACCATATATTTT. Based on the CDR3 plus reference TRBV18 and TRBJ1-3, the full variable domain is NAGVMQNPRHLVRRRGQEARLRCSPMKGHSHVYWYRQLPEEGLKFMVYLQKENIIDESGMPKERFSAEFPKEGPSILRIQQVVRGDSAAYFCASSPPRPHLTGNTIYFGEGSWLTVV.

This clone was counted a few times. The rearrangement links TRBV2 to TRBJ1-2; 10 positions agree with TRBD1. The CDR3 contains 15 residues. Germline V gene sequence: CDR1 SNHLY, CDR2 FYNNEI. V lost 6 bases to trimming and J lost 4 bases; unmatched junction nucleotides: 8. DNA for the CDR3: TGTGCCAGCAGAACACGGACAGGGGGTTCCTATGGCTACACCTTC. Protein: CASRTRTGGSYGYTF.

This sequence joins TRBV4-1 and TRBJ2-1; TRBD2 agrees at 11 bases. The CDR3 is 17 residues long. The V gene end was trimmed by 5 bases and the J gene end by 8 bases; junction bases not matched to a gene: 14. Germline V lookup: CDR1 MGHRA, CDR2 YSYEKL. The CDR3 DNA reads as TGCGCCAGCAGCTTCACTAGCGGGGGCCAACGAGTTTATGAGCAGTTCTTC. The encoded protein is CASSFTSGGQRVYEQFF.

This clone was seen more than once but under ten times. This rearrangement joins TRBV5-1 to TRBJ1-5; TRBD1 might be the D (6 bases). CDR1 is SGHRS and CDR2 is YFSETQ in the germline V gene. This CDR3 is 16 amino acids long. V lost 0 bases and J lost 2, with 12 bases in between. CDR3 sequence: CASSLEGGAGNQPQHF. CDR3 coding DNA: TGCGCCAGCAGCTTGGAGGGGGGCGCGGGCAATCAGCCCCAGCATTTT. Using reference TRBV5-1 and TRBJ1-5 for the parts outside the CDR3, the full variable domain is KAGVTQTPRYLIKTRGQQVTLSCSPISGHRSVSWYQQTPGQGLQFLFEYFSETQRNKGNFPGRFSGRQFSNSRSEMNVSTLELGDSALYLCASSLEGGAGNQPQHFGDGTRLSIL.

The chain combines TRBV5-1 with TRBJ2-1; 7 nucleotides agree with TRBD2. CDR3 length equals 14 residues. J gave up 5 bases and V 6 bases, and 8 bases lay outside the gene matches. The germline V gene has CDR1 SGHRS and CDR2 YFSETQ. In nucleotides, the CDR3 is TGCGCCAGCAATCGGGGGGAAAGCCACAATGAGCAGTTCTTC. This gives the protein CASNRGESHNEQFF. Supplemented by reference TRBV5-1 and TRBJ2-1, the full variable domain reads KAGVTQTPRYLIKTRGQQVTLSCSPISGHRSVSWYQQTPGQGLQFLFEYFSETQRNKGNFPGRFSGRQFSNSRSEMNVSTLELGDSALYLCASNRGESHNEQFFGPGTRLTVL.

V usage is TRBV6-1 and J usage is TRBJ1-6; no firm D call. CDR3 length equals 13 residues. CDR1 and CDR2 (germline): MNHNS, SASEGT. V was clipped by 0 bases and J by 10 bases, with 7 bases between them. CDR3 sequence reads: CASSEAQESPLHF. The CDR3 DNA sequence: TGTGCCAGCAGTGAAGCGCAGGAATCACCCCTCCACTTT.

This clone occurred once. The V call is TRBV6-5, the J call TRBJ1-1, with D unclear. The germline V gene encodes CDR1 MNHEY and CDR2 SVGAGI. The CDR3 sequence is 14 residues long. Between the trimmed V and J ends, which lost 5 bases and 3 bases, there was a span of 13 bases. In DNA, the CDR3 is TGTGCCAGCAGTCCGTGGACTCTTTACACTGAAGCTTTCTTT. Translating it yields CASSPWTLYTEAFF.